This T cell receptor (beta chain) was profiled in a study of high-grade serous ovarian cancer treatment subgroups. Study in general: Samples averaged around 14,000 reads and several thousand unique TCR beta rearrangements. Study-level points and caveats: Higher neoantigen levels went with greater TCR clonal relatedness. Different patients shared almost no repertoire; same-patient tumors shared about 0.11 to 0.85.

The table came from immunoSEQ multiplex PCR; TCRdb's copy has only in-frame clones and leaves some out. The sample has 7,500 to 9,500 clones, 60% to 85% seen once. Tumor samples were taken before definitive surgery or chemotherapy. A word on this clone: Its antigen remains unidentified.

CDR1 and CDR2 from the germline V gene are MGHRA and YSYEKL. V gave up 4 bases and J gave up 5 bases, with 10 bases separating them. The CDR3 covers 13 residues. Sequences were obtained from tumor tissue. This clonotype was obtained from a human donor with high-grade serous ovarian cancer. This chain links TRBV4-1 with TRBJ2-3, with D hard to call. This chain's CDR3 is CASSLPGGDTQYF. Here the CDR3 DNA reads TGCGCCAGCAGCCTCCCCGGTGGAGATACGCAGTATTTT.